This T cell receptor beta chain originates from a study of regulatory T cells in long-lasting Graves disease. Study conclusions and caveats: Less diverse TCR repertoires were seen in persistent Graves' patients than in newly diagnosed ones.

Researchers made TCR beta libraries by using iRepertoire HTBI primers and running Arm-PCR on CDR3 regions. TCRdb ran MiXCR on the multiplex PCR reads and lists one entry per CDR3 protein. The repertoire holds fewer than 450,000 distinct CDR3 sequences, with under 25% as singletons. Trimming stripped 5 bases from V and 4 bases from J, with 14 bases between. Looked up from germline, CDR1 is GTSNPN and CDR2 is SVGIG (reference sequence). This CDR3 has 13 amino acids. This clonotype was detected ten times or more. Its antigen is not known. The time point is: persistent/refractory GD, antithyroid drugs over 5 years with positive TRAb. PBMCs were the source of the RNA used for TCR sequencing.

The sequences come from peripheral blood mononuclear cells (PBMCs), collected when the disease was refractory, from a patient treated with antithyroid drugs. The receptor was isolated from a female donor with Graves disease. The chain carries TRBV30 and TRBJ1-1; TRBD1 might be the D (5 bases). The CDR3 nucleotides are TGTGCCTGGCAAGGGACGACGGTCACTGAAGCTTTCTTT. As protein: CAWQGTTVTEAFF. The full variable domain, with the rest looked up from reference TRBV30 and TRBJ1-1, is SQTIHQWPATLVQPVGSPLSLECTVEGTSNPNLYWYRQAAGRGLQLLFYSVGIGQISSEVPQNLSASRPQDRQFILSSKKLLLSDSGFYLCAWQGTTVTEAFFGQGTRLTVV.